This T cell receptor (beta chain) was sequenced during a study of blood T cells in healthy people across ages. Healthy Caucasian individuals from Russia aged 6 to 90 served as donors. A second PCR, run for roughly 7 to 11 cycles, used a sample-barcoded 5' primer plus a J-beta primer mix. Template switching added a 12-random-nucleotide identifier to every cDNA molecule. Using its own MiXCR run on the 5' RACE reads, TCRdb lists one record per CDR3 protein. The data show fewer than 1,000,000 distinct CDR3 sequences, 44% seen once. Of note for this clonotype: Its specificity is unknown.

Overall study results and limits: Donor CMV status, an unknown factor, possibly confounded changes in expanded clonotypes. Roughly linear declines in TCR beta diversity per million T cells occurred with age.

This CDR3 is 15 amino acids long. CDR1 and CDR2 (germline): MNHNY, SVGAGI (reference sequence). After removal of 8 bases from V and 4 bases from J, the junction contained 13 bases not matched to a gene. V is TRBV6-6 and J is TRBJ1-2; 7 bases fit TRBD1. Sequenced input: blood. This clonotype originated in a man in his 60s in good health. The CDR3 protein is CASLRGTDKPYGYTF. DNA for the CDR3: TGTGCCAGCCTAAGGGGGACAGATAAGCCCTATGGCTACACCTTC.